These 16 T cell receptor beta chains originate from one sample sequenced in a study of blood T cells in healthy people across ages. It was with a sample-barcoded 5' primer and a J-beta primer mix that a second PCR of about 6 to 12 cycles was run. TCRdb ran MiXCR on the 5' RACE reads and lists one entry per CDR3 protein. The data show 1.5 million to 2 million distinct CDR3 sequences, roughly 27% seen once. Sequencing was done on a sample of blood. All receptors come from a woman in her thirties in good health.

This clonotype showed up many times. The chain couples TRBV9 to TRBJ2-7; 7 nucleotides line up with TRBD2. The CDR3 covers 14 residues. The ends lost 4 bases at V and 5 bases at J; junction bases unmatched: 9. Germline values: CDR1 SGDLS, CDR2 YYNGEE. CDR3 sequence reads: CASSPPGGFDEQYF. Written as DNA, the CDR3 is TGTGCCAGCAGCCCCCCCGGGGGGTTCGACGAGCAGTACTTC.

There are many counts of this clonotype. This rearrangement joins TRBV4-1 to TRBJ2-7, with 8 positions matching TRBD1. In germline, CDR1 is MGHRA, CDR2 YSYEKL. Trimming cost V 2 bases and J 6 bases; bases outside gene matches: 9. The CDR3 spans 15 residues. The CDR3 loop is CASSQPGQVLVEQYF. The CDR3 DNA follows: TGCGCCAGCAGCCAACCGGGACAGGTCCTAGTCGAGCAGTACTTC.

This clonotype has at least ten counts. The rearrangement joins TRBV10-3 to TRBJ1-2, with 7 positions matching TRBD1. Germline V gives CDR1 ENHRY, CDR2 SYGVKD. CDR3 size: 15 residues. Losses at the gene ends were 2 bases for V and 3 bases for J; bases not matched to a gene: 6. In nucleotides, the CDR3 is TGTGCCATCAGTGAGACTCAGGGACAGTACTATGGCTACACCTTC. Translating it yields CAISETQGQYYGYTF.

Notes on this clonotype: It may be a read error: a sequence one base away is much more abundant. This chain joins TRBV4-3 and TRBJ2-1, with D hard to call. The CDR3 is 15 amino acids. CDR1 and CDR2 from the germline V gene are LGHNA and YSLEER. Deletions cut 4 bases from V and 5 bases from J, with 15 bases between. The CDR3 protein is CASSPIGVANNEQFF. CDR3 DNA: TGCGCCAGCAGCCCTATTGGAGTAGCAAACAATGAGCAGTTCTTC.

This clonotype was found a few times. The J gene is TRBJ1-2, the V gene TRBV20-1; TRBD1 might be the D (6 bases). CDR1 and CDR2 (germline): DFQATT, SNEGSKA (reference sequence). There are 13 residues in the CDR3. Trimming took off 3 bases at V and 8 bases at J, with 16 bases between the two ends. This CDR3 reads CSASGTGMGGYTF. CDR3 in DNA: TGCAGTGCTAGTGGAACAGGGATGGGCGGCTACACCTTC.

This chain joins TRBV6-4 and TRBJ1-1; perhaps TRBD1 as D (6 bases). Trimming removed 3 bases from V and 6 bases from J, with 26 bases in between. Germline CDR1 is MRHNA and CDR2 is SNTAGT. The CDR3 extends over 18 amino acids. In DNA form, the CDR3 reads TGTGCCAGCAGTGAAGGGGTAGTTTATAGGGGACATTTGCCTGAAGCTTTCTTT. Protein product: CASSEGVVYRGHLPEAFF.

This chain's CDR3 is CAWSVLQVNTEAFF. The CDR3 bases are TGTGCCTGGAGTGTACTCCAGGTGAACACTGAAGCTTTCTTT. This chain joins TRBV30 and TRBJ1-1, with D hard to call. Germline values: CDR1 GTSNPN, CDR2 SVGIG (reference sequence). This CDR3 has 14 residues. V dropped 0 bases and J dropped 0 bases, with 8 bases sitting between them.

The chain combines TRBV28 with TRBJ2-1, with D unresolved. V lost 3 bases, J lost 9 bases, and 12 bases lay in between. Germline V gene data show CDR1 as MDHEN and CDR2 as SYDVKM. The CDR3 has 13 amino acids. The CDR3 loop is CASSFPPHGEQFF. CDR3 DNA sequence: TGTGCCAGCAGTTTTCCTCCTCACGGTGAGCAGTTCTTC.

This rearrangement joins TRBV5-1 to TRBJ1-1, with D tentatively TRBD1 (5 bases). Germline loops: CDR1 SGHRS, CDR2 YFSETQ. CDR3 size: 15 residues. Trimming stripped 0 bases from V and 7 bases from J, with 16 bases between. The CDR3 region has the DNA TGCGCCAGCAGCTTGGCCGCACACGGGACGGGTGAAGCTTTCTTT. Translated: CASSLAAHGTGEAFF.

The CDR3 is CASSLPTGSNSPLHF. In DNA, the CDR3 is TGTGCCAGCAGCCTCCCTACAGGGAGCAATTCACCCCTCCACTTT. The chain uses TRBV13 and TRBJ1-6; TRBD1 might be the D (6 bases). V lost 5 bases to trimming and J lost 7 bases, with 15 bases between them. This CDR3 region has 15 residues. The germline CDR1 and CDR2 sequences are PRHDT and FYEKMQ (reference sequence).

The table lists this clonotype with a count of one. A much more abundant neighbour one base away suggests this may be a read error. J is TRBJ2-5 and V is TRBV20-1, with 10 bases that match TRBD2. The CDR3 runs 16 residues. The germline gives CDR1 DFQATT, CDR2 SNEGSKA (reference sequence). As DNA, the CDR3 is TGCTGTGCTAGAGAGTTGTCTAGCGGGAGCTGGGAGACCCAGTACTTC. It encodes CCARELSSGSWETQYF.

Ten or more counts support this clonotype. The chain's CDR3 is CASSLAGGSGANVLTF. CDR3 sequence (DNA): TGTGCCAGCAGCTTGGCAGGGGGCTCTGGGGCCAACGTCCTGACTTTC. The V gene is TRBV7-2, the J gene TRBJ2-6; 7 bases are shared with TRBD1. This CDR3 has 16 residues. Unmatched junction bases numbered 2, after V lost 3 bases and J lost 0 bases. CDR1 SGHTA and CDR2 FQGNSA come from the germline V gene.

Details on this clonotype: This sequence may be a read error, since a much larger clone differs from it by one base. The rearrangement joins TRBV9 to TRBJ2-7; possible D gene TRBD2, 5 bases. Germline CDR1 SGDLS, CDR2 YYNGEE. This CDR3 contains 15 residues. CDR3 nucleotide sequence: TGTGCCAGCAGCGTAGAAGGACTCAGCTCCCACGAGCAGTACTTC. It codes for CASSVEGLSSHEQYF.

This clonotype was counted a few times. The chain employs TRBV3-1 and TRBJ2-4; D is unresolved. There are 18 residues in the CDR3. V dropped 2 bases and J dropped 3 bases, with 20 bases sitting between them. CDR1 is LGHDT, CDR2 YNNKEL, per germline (reference sequence). CDR3 in DNA: TGTGCCAGCAGCCAATATGCCCCCGAGGCGGATCACAAAAACATTCAGTACTTC. This gives the protein CASSQYAPEADHKNIQYF.

This clonotype was observed a few times. V and J are TRBV7-2 and TRBJ2-3; D is possibly TRBD2 (5 bases). The germline V gene encodes CDR1 SGHTA and CDR2 FQGNSA. CDR3 length: 18 amino acids. With 1 base removed from V and 0 bases from J, the gap between germline ends came to 17 bases. In DNA, the CDR3 is TGTGCCAGCAGCTTAGTCGGTGCGAGCGGATCTAGCACAGATACGCAGTATTTT. Translated: CASSLVGASGSSTDTQYF.

This clonotype was recorded many times. The chain uses TRBV20-1 and TRBJ2-7; 7 bases match TRBD2. Trimming took 2 bases from V and 2 from J; bases not matched to a gene: 3. Germline CDR1 and CDR2: DFQATT and SNEGSKA (reference sequence). The CDR3 is made up of 13 amino acids. CDR3 residues: CSARSGTPYEQYF. The CDR3 coding sequence is TGCAGTGCTAGAAGCGGGACCCCCTACGAGCAGTACTTC.